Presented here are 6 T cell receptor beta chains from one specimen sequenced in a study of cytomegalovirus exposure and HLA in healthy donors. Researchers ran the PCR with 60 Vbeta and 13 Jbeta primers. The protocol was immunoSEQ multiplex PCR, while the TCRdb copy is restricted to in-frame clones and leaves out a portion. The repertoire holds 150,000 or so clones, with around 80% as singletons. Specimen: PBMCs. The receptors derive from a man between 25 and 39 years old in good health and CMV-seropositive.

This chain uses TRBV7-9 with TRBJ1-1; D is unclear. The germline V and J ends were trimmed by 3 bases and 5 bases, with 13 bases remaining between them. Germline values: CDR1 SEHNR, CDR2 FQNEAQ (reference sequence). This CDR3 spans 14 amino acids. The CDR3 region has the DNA TGTGCCAGCAGCTTCTGGTCTTCCCAGACTGAAGCTTTCTTT. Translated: CASSFWSSQTEAFF.

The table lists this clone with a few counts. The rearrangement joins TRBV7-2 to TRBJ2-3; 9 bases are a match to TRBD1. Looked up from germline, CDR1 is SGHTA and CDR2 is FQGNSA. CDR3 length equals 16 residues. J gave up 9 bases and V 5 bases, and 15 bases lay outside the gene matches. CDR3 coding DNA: TGTGCCAGCAGCCCCGACAGGGGGGGCATGAGTTCCACGCAGTATTTT. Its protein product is CASSPDRGGMSSTQYF.

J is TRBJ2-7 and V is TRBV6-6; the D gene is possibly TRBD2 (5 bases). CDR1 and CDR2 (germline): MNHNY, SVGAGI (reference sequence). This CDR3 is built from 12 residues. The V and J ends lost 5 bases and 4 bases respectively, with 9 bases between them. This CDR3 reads CASSPRGYEQYF. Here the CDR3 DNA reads TGTGCCAGCAGTCCGAGAGGGTACGAGCAGTACTTC.

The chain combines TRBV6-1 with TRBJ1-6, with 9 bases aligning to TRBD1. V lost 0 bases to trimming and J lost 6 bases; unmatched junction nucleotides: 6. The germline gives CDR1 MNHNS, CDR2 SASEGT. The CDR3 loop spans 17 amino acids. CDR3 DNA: TGTGCCAGCAGTGAAGCGGGACAGGGCGTCTTTAATTCACCCCTCCACTTT. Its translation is CASSEAGQGVFNSPLHF.

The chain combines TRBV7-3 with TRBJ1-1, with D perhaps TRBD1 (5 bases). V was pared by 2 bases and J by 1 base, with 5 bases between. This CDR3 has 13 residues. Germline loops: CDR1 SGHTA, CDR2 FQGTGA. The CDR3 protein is CASSLDRNTEAFF. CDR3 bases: TGTGCCAGCAGCTTAGACAGGAACACTGAAGCTTTCTTT.

CDR3 region: CASSLDPGLAAREQYF. DNA of the CDR3: TGTGCCAGCAGCCTAGACCCGGGACTAGCGGCAAGGGAGCAGTACTTC. This chain links TRBV9 with TRBJ2-7; 11 positions agree with TRBD2. From germline, CDR1 is SGDLS and CDR2 YYNGEE. The CDR3 runs 16 residues. V lost 4 bases to trimming and J lost 7 bases; unmatched junction nucleotides: 13.